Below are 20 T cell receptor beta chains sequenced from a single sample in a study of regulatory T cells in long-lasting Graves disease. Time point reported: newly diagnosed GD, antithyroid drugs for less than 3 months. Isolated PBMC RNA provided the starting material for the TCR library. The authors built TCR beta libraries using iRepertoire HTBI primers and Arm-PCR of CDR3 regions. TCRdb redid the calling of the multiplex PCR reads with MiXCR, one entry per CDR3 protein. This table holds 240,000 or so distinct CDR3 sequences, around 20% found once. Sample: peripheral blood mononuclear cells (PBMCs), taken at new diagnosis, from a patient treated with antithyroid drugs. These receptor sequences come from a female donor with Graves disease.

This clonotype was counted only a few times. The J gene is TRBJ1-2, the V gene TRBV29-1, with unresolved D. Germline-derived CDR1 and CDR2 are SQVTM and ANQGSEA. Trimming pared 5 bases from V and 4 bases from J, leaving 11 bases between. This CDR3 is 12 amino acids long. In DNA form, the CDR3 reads TGCAGCGTTCTGGGCAGGACCTATGGCTACACCTTC. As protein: CSVLGRTYGYTF.

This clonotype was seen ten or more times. The CDR3, as DNA: TGCGCCAGCAACAAGGGCCCAGCGCCGCTGGGGGGCTCTGAGCAGTTCTTC. This gives the protein CASNKGPAPLGGSEQFF. This chain uses TRBV4-1 with TRBJ2-1; D may correspond to TRBD1 or TRBD2 (6 bases each). V shed 7 bases and J shed 9 bases, with 28 bases lying between them. The CDR3 extends over 17 amino acids. Germline V gene sequence: CDR1 MGHRA, CDR2 YSYEKL.

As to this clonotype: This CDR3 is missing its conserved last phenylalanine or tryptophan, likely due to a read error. The CDR3 DNA is TGTGCCAGCAGCCAAGATGTCGTCAGGGGCGGTGGGTTAGATACGCAGTATTGT. Amino acids: CASSQDVVRGGGLDTQYC. V usage is TRBV14 and J usage is TRBJ2-3, with TRBD1 as a possible D gene (6 bases). Germline V lookup: CDR1 SGHDN, CDR2 FVKESK. This CDR3 comprises 18 residues. Trimming removed 0 bases from V and 5 bases from J, with 21 bases in between.

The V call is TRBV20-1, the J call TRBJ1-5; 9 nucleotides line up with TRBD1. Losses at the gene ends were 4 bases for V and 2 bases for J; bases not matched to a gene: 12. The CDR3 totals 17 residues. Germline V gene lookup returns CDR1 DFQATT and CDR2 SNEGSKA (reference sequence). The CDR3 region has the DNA TGCAGTGCTACACAAATGGGGACAGGGAACGGCAATCAGCCCCAGCATTTT. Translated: CSATQMGTGNGNQPQHF.

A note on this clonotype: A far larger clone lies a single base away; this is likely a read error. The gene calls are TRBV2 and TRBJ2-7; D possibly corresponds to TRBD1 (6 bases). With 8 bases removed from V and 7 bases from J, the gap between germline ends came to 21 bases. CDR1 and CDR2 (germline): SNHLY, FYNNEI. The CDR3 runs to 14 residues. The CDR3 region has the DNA TGTGCCAGCGGGGGTGAGGGGGTCGTTCGGGAGCAGTACTTC. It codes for CASGGEGVVREQYF.

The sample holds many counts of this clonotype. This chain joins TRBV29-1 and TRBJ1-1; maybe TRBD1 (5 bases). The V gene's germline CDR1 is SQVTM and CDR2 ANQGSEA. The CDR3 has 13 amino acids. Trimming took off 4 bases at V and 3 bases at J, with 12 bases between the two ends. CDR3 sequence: CSVGRGEYTEAFF. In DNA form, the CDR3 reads TGCAGCGTTGGAAGAGGGGAATACACTGAAGCTTTCTTT.

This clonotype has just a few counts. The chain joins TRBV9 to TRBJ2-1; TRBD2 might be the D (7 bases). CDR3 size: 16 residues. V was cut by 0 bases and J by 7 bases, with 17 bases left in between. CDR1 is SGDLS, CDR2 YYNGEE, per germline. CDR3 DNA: TGTGCCAGCAGCGTAGCTGATCTAGGGGGGGGTAATGAGCAGTTCTTC. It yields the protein CASSVADLGGGNEQFF.

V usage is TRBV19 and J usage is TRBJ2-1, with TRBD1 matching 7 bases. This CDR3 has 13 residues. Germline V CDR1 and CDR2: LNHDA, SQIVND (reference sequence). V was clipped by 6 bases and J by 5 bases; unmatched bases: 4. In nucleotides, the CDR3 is TGTGCCAGTAGACTCACAGGGGACAATGAGCAGTTCTTC. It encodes CASRLTGDNEQFF.

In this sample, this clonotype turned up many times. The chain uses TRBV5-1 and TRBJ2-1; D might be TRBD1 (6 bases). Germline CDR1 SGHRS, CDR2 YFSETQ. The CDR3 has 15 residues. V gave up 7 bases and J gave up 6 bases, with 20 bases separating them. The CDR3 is CASLSRQVSFNEQFF. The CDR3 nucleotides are TGCGCCAGCCTTAGCCGACAGGTATCTTTCAATGAGCAGTTCTTC.

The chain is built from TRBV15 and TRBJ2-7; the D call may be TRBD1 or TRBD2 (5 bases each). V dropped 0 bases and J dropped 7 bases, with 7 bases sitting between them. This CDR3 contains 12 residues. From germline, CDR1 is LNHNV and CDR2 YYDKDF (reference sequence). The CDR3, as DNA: TGTGCCACCAGCAGAGAATGGGGGGAGCAGTACTTC. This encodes CATSREWGEQYF.

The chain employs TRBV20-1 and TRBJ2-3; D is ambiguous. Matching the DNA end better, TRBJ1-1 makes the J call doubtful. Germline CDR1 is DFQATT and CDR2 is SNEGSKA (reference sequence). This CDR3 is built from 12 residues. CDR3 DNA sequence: TGCAGTGTCAAGGTGTTTGGCACTGAAGCTTTCTTT. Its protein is CSVKVFGTEAFF.

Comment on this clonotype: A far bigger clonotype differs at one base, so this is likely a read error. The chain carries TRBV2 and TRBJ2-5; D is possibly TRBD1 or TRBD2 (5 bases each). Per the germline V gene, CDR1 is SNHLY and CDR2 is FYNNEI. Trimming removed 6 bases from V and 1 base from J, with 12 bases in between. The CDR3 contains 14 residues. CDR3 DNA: TGTGCCAGCAGGAAACGGGACCCCCAAGAGACCCAGTACTTC. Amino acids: CASRKRDPQETQYF.

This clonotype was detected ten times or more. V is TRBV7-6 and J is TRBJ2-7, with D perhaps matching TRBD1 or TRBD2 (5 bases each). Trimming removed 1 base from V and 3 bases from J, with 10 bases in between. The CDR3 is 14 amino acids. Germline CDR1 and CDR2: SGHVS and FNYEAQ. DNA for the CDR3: TGTGCCAGCAGCTTAGGAGGGACGGTCTACGAGCAGTACTTC. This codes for CASSLGGTVYEQYF.

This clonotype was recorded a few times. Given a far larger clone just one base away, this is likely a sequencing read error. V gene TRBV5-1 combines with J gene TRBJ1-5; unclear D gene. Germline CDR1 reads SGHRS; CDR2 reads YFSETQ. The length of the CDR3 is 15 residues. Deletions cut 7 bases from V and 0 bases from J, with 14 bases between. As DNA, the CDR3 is TGCGCCAGCGGCCTCTCTGGGAATAGCAATCAGCCCCAGCATTTT. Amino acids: CASGLSGNSNQPQHF.

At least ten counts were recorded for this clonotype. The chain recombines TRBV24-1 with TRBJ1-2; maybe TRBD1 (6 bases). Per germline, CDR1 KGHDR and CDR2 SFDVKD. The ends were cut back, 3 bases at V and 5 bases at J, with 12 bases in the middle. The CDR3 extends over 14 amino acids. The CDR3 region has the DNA TGTGCCACCAGTGATGTCAGGGGAGGTTATGGCTACACCTTC. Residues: CATSDVRGGYGYTF.

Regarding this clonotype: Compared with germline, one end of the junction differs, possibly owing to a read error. CDR3 sequence reads: CAGSFLGRGARDNYGYTF. CDR3 nucleotide sequence: TGTGCCGGCAGCTTTTTGGGTCGGGGGGCGAGGGACAACTATGGCTACACCTTC. The chain recombines TRBV9 with TRBJ1-2; a possible D gene is TRBD1 (6 bases). Germline V gene sequence: CDR1 SGDLS, CDR2 YYNGEE. CDR3 length equals 18 residues.

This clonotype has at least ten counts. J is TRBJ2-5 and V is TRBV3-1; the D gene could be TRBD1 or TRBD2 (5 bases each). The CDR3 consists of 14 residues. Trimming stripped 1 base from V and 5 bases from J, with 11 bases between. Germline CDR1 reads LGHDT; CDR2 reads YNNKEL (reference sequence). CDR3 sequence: CASSQGGGPETQYF. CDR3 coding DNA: TGTGCCAGCAGCCAAGGGGGCGGGCCTGAGACCCAGTACTTC.

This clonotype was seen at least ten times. The CDR3: CATSRQPPGGEAFF. DNA of the CDR3: TGTGCCACCAGCAGACAACCGCCTGGGGGTGAAGCTTTCTTT. The gene calls are TRBV15 and TRBJ1-1; D is possibly TRBD1 (5 bases). CDR3 length equals 14 residues. The V gene lost 2 bases and the J gene lost 7 bases, with 14 bases spanning the gap. Germline values: CDR1 LNHNV, CDR2 YYDKDF (reference sequence).

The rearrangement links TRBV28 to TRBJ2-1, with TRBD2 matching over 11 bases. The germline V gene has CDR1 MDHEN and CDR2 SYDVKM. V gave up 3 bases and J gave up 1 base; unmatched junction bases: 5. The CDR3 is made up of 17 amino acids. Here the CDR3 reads CASSLTSGDPSYNEQFF. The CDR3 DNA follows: TGTGCCAGCAGTTTGACTAGCGGGGACCCTTCCTACAATGAGCAGTTCTTC.

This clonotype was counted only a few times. DNA for the CDR3: TGTGCCATCAGTGACCTAGCGGGGGGCAGATACGAGCAGTACTTC. Protein: CAISDLAGGRYEQYF. The genes are TRBV10-3 and TRBJ2-7, with 11 bases matching TRBD2. CDR1 and CDR2 from the germline V gene are ENHRY and SYGVKD. This CDR3 spans 15 amino acids. V gave up 3 bases and J gave up 4 bases; unmatched junction bases: 5.